Listed below are T cell receptor beta chains from one sample, sequenced in a study of human T cells and chemical hapten exposure. In TCRdb, the RACE reads were re-called with MiXCR into one record per CDR3 protein. The data contain 95,000 to 150,000 distinct CDR3 sequences, roughly 15% of them seen just once; the ten biggest clones take up roughly 0.92%. This material consisted of whole blood, taken in connection with sensitization to the hapten diphenylcyclopropenone (DPC). The receptors shown here come from a man aged 18 to 29 with alopecia areata. Some clones in this sample may be carry-over from other donors' samples. Each CDR3 is given with its conserved first and last residue. A D gene is named only where the DNA matches it firmly. Not every row has a clone size; where given, it reads once, few, many or a size class.

V gene: TRBV4-3
clone size: few
J gene: TRBJ2-3
D gene: TRBD1
CDR3 DNA: TGCGCCAGCAGCCAAGGGGACAGTTCCCTCACAGATACGCAGTATTTT
CDR3 protein: CASSQGDSSLTDTQYF

V gene: TRBV2
clone size: -
J gene: TRBJ1-4
D gene: -
CDR3 DNA: TGTGCCAGCAGTGATGCCGGGCAACTGTTTTTT
CDR3 protein: CASSDAGQLFF

V gene: TRBV7-3
clone size: few
J gene: TRBJ1-1
D gene: -
CDR3 DNA: TGTGCCAGCAGCTTTGGCATCGGGACTGAAGCTTTCTTT
CDR3 protein: CASSFGIGTEAFF

V gene: TRBV7-8
clone size: -
J gene: TRBJ2-3
D gene: -
CDR3 DNA: TGTGCCAGCAGCTTAGCGTGGAGTGAGCACACAGATACGCAGTATTTT
CDR3 protein: CASSLAWSEHTDTQYF

V gene: TRBV20-1
clone size: few
J gene: TRBJ2-3
D gene: TRBD2
CDR3 DNA: TGCAGTGCTAGAGGGGGTATTAGCGGGGCAGATACGCAGTATTTT
CDR3 protein: CSARGGISGADTQYF

V gene: TRBV6-2/TRBV6-3
clone size: many
J gene: TRBJ2-1
D gene: -
CDR3 DNA: TGTGCCAGCACCCGAGGAGGGGGGAGCTCCTACAATGAGCAGTTCTTC
CDR3 protein: CASTRGGGSSYNEQFF

V gene: TRBV10-1
clone size: few
J gene: TRBJ2-1
D gene: TRBD1
CDR3 DNA: TGCGCCAGCAGTAATAAGGGACAGACCCTCTCCTACAATGAGCAGTTCTTC
CDR3 protein: CASSNKGQTLSYNEQFF

V gene: TRBV11-2
clone size: -
J gene: TRBJ2-1
D gene: -
CDR3 DNA: TGTGCCAGCAGCATCAGCGCTATGAACTCCTACAATGAGCAGTTCTTC
CDR3 protein: CASSISAMNSYNEQFF

V gene: TRBV7-7
clone size: many
J gene: TRBJ2-5
D gene: TRBD1
CDR3 DNA: TGTGCCAGCACCTCAGGGGGCGTAGAGACCCAGTACTTC
CDR3 protein: CASTSGGVETQYF

V gene: TRBV4-1
clone size: -
J gene: TRBJ1-2
D gene: -
CDR3 DNA: TGCGCCAGCAGCAATCAGGGCTATGGCTACACCTTC
CDR3 protein: CASSNQGYGYTF

V gene: TRBV7-2
clone size: many
J gene: TRBJ2-7
D gene: -
CDR3 DNA: TGTGCCAGCAGCTTCCATCAGGGGCCCTACGAGCAGTACTTC
CDR3 protein: CASSFHQGPYEQYF

V gene: TRBV6-6
clone size: few
J gene: TRBJ1-6
D gene: -
CDR3 DNA: TGTGCCAGCACAAGGGATCCTTATAATTCACCCCTCCACTTT
CDR3 protein: CASTRDPYNSPLHF